This entry features one TCR beta chain sequence. The antigen it binds to is not known. No base quality information exists; no much larger clone differs at one position. Libraries were prepared through the immunoSEQ multiplex PCR assay. For the multiplex PCR, a mixture combining 60 forward primers for TCR Vbeta segments and 13 reverse primers for TCR Jbeta segments was used. Amplification of the CDR3 region of rearranged TCR beta genes was performed with a multiplex PCR assay on genomic DNA. On the Illumina HiSeq System, the amplified TCR beta libraries were sequenced as 87-base-pair reads. On the study's bioinformatics: A later analysis counted tens of millions of unique TCR beta chains across the 550 to 700 repertoires, and roughly 11 million of these chains were shared by at least two donors. To remove PCR and sequencing errors, raw reads were error-corrected and collapsed into unique sequences using a nearest-neighbor algorithm that merged closely related sequences. CDR3 sequences were aligned to IMGT reference sequences to assign V, D and J gene segments. For a sequence to be retained, at least a six-nucleotide match to both a V gene segment and a J gene segment was required. A rearrangement counted as productive if the CDR3 had no stop codons and remained in frame with V and J, and every other rearrangement counted as non-productive. CDR3 was defined according to IMGT convention as the region running from the second conserved V-encoded cysteine to the conserved J-encoded phenylalanine. In an earlier analysis of roughly 610 of the donors, sequences lacking an unambiguous match to a single V gene segment were excluded. An earlier analysis of roughly 590 of the donors called V segments functional above 56.7% productive rearrangements and segregating when the between-donor standard deviation exceeded 5%. A statistical classification framework was built for diagnosing cytomegalovirus status from the catalog of TCR beta chain sequences. In a later analysis, V and J genes were assigned by comparing TCR nucleotide sequences against IMGT/GENE-DB human TR gene sequences. A later analysis assigned CDR3 sequences and most-parsimonious VDJ recombination scenarios with the TCRdist pipeline. In a later analysis, each TCR beta chain was defined by its CDR3 amino acid sequence together with its V-gene family, and reads without a unique V-gene family were excluded. A later analysis removed 500 to 600 highly shared, low-generation-probability nucleotide sequences to deal with suspected cross-contamination and a sequencing artifact. A later analysis calculated a clonal expansion index for each public chain from normalized within-repertoire ranks of inferred template counts. In a later analysis, generation probabilities were computed with a VDJ recombination model fitted to out-of-frame rearrangements, and the resulting probabilities were checked against IGoR. In a later analysis, TCR-TCR, TCR-HLA and TCR-CMV co-occurrence was scored with hypergeometric tests, and a repertoire-size bias correction was applied to TCR pairs. In a later analysis, false discovery rates were estimated by permuting HLA or CMV assignments 20 times. In a later analysis, co-occurring TCRs were grouped with DBSCAN, and TCRdist sequence similarity was added when clustering was performed within HLA-allele-positive subsets. For co-occurrence clustering, repertoires with fewer than 30,000 or more than 120,000 public chains were excluded, along with roughly five repertoires with anomalous nucleotide sharing. TCRdb took over this immuneACCESS table, retaining in-frame rearrangements with V and J assigned. Such tables are incomplete; in checked studies, under half of the missing clones stem from an unresolved V gene, and the remainder is unexplained. V and J calls and clone size are those listed in that table; D and trimming were worked out from the DNA. This sample holds a few hundred thousand clones; approximately 79% were observed only once. The ten largest make up around 2% of the sample.

This specimen comes from a study of cytomegalovirus exposure and HLA in healthy donors (TCRdb year 2017). Study-wide context: An earlier analysis of about 560 of the donors reported 250 to 300 Gb of sequence data and some 110 million unique TCR beta sequences obtained from about 180 million T cells. Rather than drawing on any new phenotypic data, the later analysis identified candidate immune exposures from TCR beta sequences and the way those sequences occurred across donors. A later analysis re-analyzed previously published TCR beta repertoires from several hundred donors and added high-resolution HLA genotyping to study TCR occurrence patterns. The study aimed to test whether signatures of past pathogen exposure could be identified by cataloging public T cell receptors. Class I and class II HLA loci were covered by the typing at four-digit resolution. Across 300 to 500 genotyped donors of the cohort, an average of approximately 220,000 unique TCR beta nucleotide sequences per donor were sequenced, and 15% to 20% of those sequences were non-productive. Every repertoire in the discovery cohort had been generated on one and the same sequencing platform. To predict cytomegalovirus infection status, the study combined high-throughput TCR immunosequencing, statistical association of individual TCRs with disease status, and machine learning. Alongside the repertoire data, information on donor age, sex, ethnicity and CMV serostatus was compiled. The study profiled the T cell repertoires of fewer than 850 subjects by immunosequencing and related them to cytomegalovirus serostatus. Of the approximately 400 genotyped donors, about 80% fell in the genetic ancestry cluster associated with self-reported Caucasian donors. Five DR-DQ haplotypes were treated as single units for association and clustering because of strong linkage in the cohort. In a later genetic analysis, genome-wide SNP genotypes for 398 of the 666 donors were used, and that subset was treated as a discovery cohort. Approximately 310 gigabases of sequencing data and around 80 million unique TCR sequences made up an early release that covered approximately 650 HLA-typed donors. An earlier analysis of roughly 600 of the donors used high-throughput TCR beta sequencing to judge whether each TCR beta V gene segment behaved as functional or pseudogenic. The number of donors typed differed by locus, with roughly 629-640 for A, B, C, DRB1 and DQB1, around 500 for DQA1, under 610 for DPA1, and approximately 470 for DPB1. Besides the first cohort of approximately 710 subjects, a separate validation cohort made up of 120 different subjects was used.

The full study reports these points: According to a later genetic analysis, donors in an Asian-associated ancestry cluster had fewer N-insertions in productive TCRs than the approximately 630-donor mean. In a later analysis, several top co-occurrence clusters were reported to appear linked to parvovirus B19, influenza, CMV and Epstein-Barr virus. In vitro tests confirmed that a few of the cytomegalovirus-associated TCR beta chains recognize cytomegalovirus antigens. It was suggested by the authors that the approach could potentially be generalized to other disease states and immunological phenotypes. Specific HLA alleles were associated with roughly 16,000 TCR beta sequences at a false discovery rate of 0.05 in a later analysis. V-gene and J-gene trimming of TCR beta chains was associated with a missense DCLRE1C variant in a later genetic analysis, and the association was replicated in an independent cohort. Roughly 17 rarely observed V segments, including chromosome 9 orphons, were excluded from the earlier analysis of almost 600 of the donors because counts were too low. Compared with equally common non-associated chains, HLA-associated TCR beta chains in a later analysis were more clonally expanded and had lower generation probabilities. Only TCR beta chains were sequenced in this cohort, and the absence of alpha or paired-chain data limited detectable features. Cytomegalovirus status was reported to be diagnosed by the classifier with high specificity and sensitivity in both the original and validation cohorts. A total of 164 TCR beta chains were listed by the study as associated with cytomegalovirus. When HLA alleles, especially DR and DQ, strongly co-occurred, TCR associations were difficult to assign to individual alleles. CMV serostatus was the only immune exposure information available for the cohort. According to a later analysis, most CMV-associated TCR beta chains appeared to be HLA-restricted, and the HLA associations seemed to be driven largely by CMV exposure. Linkage disequilibrium might explain the correlated functional status among segregating V segments, but an unknown experimental factor could not be excluded. A further reported finding was that TCR beta sequences accurately predicted the HLA-A and HLA-B alleles for most subjects in the first cohort. According to a later analysis, TCR association rates differed among HLA loci, with DRB1 alleles showing the most associated TCRs and HLA-C alleles showing the fewest. A cluster of highly shared sequence variants was judged likely to be a technical artifact of the sequencing pipeline. Presence/absence analyses assumed roughly uniform sequencing depth across donors, an assumption that may not hold. Some IMGT-functional V segments, including TRBV6-2 and TRBV6-3, could not be told apart with the 87-base-pair reads, so those segments were excluded. Because HLA typing was unavailable for some donors at each locus, only the typed subset was used in association tests. Across donors, most TCR sequences were observed very rarely, whereas some public TCRs were present in many individuals. An earlier analysis of around 540 of the donors showed that most TCR beta V segments appeared in productive rearrangements either about 87% or about 30% of the time, which broadly matched IMGT annotations.

The CDR3 holds 19 amino acids from the cysteine to the phenylalanine. The read is trimmed to its CDR3 DNA, 57 bases read in frame from base 1. V and J are trimmed by 0 bases and 7 bases, and the gene matches miss 12 bases of the junction. The CDR1 and CDR2 encoded by the germline V gene are LGHNA and YSLEER. The cohort was made up of 666 healthy bone marrow donors. Cohort members were all nominally healthy when sampled, although unrecorded immune exposures were likely present. The donor tested CMV seronegative, placing the donor among the 300 to 400 seronegative members of the cohort. A peripheral blood sample was collected from each donor, and TCR beta sequencing was performed on peripheral blood mononuclear cells. The Qiagen DNeasy Blood Extraction Kit was used to extract genomic DNA from the blood cell samples.

The clonotype originates from a young man in good health and CMV-seronegative. The material sequenced was PBMCs. The sequence links TRBV4-3 to TRBJ1-4, with TRBD1 matching 12 junction bases. The DNA sequence is as follows: TGCGCCAGCAGCCAAGATGGGCACGGGACAGGGGGCGGAGGTGAAAAACTGTTTTTT. Its protein reads: CASSQDGHGTGGGGEKLFF.